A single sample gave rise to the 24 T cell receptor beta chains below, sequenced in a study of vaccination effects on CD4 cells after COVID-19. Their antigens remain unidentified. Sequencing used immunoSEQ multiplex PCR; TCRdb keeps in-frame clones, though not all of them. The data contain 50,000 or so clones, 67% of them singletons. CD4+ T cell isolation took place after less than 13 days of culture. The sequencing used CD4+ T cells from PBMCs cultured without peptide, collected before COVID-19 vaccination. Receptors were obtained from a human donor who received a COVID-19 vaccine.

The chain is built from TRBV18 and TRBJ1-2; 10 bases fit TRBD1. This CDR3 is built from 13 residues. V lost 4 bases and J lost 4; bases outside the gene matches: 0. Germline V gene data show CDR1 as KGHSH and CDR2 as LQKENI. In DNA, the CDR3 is TGTGCCAGCTCACGACAGGGGGCCTATGGCTACACCTTC. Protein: CASSRQGAYGYTF. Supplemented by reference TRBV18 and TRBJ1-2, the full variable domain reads NAGVMQNPRHLVRRRGQEARLRCSPMKGHSHVYWYRQLPEEGLKFMVYLQKENIIDESGMPKERFSAEFPKEGPSILRIQQVVRGDSAAYFCASSRQGAYGYTFGSGTRLTVV.

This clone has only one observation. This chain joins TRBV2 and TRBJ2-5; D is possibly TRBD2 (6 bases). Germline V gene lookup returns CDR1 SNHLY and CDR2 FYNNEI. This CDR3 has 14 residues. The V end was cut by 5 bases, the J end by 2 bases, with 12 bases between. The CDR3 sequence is CASSSLRGQETQYF. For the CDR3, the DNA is TGTGCCAGCAGTTCACTCCGGGGGCAAGAGACCCAGTACTTC.

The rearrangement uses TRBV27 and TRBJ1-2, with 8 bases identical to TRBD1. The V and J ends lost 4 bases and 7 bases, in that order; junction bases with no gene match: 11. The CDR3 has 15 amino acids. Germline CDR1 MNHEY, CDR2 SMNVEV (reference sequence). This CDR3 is CASSSFGTGPLGYTF. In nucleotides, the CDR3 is TGTGCCAGCAGTTCATTCGGGACAGGACCACTTGGCTACACCTTC.

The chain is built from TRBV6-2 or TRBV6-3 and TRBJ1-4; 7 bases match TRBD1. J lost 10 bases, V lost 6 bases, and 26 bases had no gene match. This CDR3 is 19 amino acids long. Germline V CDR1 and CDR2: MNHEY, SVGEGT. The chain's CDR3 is CASSSATGRPARSRGKLFF. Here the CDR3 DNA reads TGTGCCAGCAGCTCGGCGACAGGGCGTCCAGCCCGAAGTCGGGGAAAACTGTTTTTT.

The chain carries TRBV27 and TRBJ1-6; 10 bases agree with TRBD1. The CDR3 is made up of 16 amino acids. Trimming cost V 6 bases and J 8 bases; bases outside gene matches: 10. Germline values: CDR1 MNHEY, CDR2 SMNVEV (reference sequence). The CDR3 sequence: CASRSTGQGVYSPLHF. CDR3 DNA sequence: TGTGCCAGCAGGTCGACAGGACAGGGGGTTTATTCACCCCTCCACTTT.

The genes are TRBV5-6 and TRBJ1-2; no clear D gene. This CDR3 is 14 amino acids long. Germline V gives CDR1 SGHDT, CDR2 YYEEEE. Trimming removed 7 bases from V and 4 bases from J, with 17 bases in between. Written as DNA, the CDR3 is TGTGCCAGCCGCAGTATAGGGCGGGGCTATGGCTACACCTTC. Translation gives CASRSIGRGYGYTF.

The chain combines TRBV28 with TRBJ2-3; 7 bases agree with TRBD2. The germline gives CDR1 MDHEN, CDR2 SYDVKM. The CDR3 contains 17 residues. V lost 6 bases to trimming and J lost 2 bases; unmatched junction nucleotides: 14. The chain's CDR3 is CASRPSLGAGVTDTQYF. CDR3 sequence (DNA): TGTGCCAGCAGGCCTTCCCTCGGGGCGGGGGTCACAGATACGCAGTATTTT.

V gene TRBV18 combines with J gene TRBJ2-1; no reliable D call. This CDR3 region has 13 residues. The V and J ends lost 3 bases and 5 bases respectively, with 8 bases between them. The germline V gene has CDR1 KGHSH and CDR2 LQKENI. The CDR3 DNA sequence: TGTGCCAGCTCACCGGCCCTAAACAATGAGCAGTTCTTC. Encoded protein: CASSPALNNEQFF.

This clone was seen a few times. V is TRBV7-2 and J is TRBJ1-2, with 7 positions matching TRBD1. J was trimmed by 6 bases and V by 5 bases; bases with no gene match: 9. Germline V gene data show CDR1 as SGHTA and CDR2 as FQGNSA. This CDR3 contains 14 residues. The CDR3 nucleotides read TGTGCCAGCAGCGTCTCAACAGGGGCGGATGGCTACACCTTC. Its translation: CASSVSTGADGYTF.

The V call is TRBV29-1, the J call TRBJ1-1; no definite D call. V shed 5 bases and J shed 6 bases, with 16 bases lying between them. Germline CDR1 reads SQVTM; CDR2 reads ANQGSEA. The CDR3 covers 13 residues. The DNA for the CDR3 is TGCAGCGTTATAAGGACCAGCGGGGCTGAAGCTTTCTTT. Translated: CSVIRTSGAEAFF.

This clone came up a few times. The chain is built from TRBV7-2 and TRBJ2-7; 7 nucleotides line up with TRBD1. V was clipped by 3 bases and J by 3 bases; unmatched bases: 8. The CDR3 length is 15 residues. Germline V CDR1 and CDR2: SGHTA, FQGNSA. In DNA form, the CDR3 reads TGTGCCAGCAGCTTGGCAGGGACAGAGAGCTACGAGCAGTACTTC. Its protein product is CASSLAGTESYEQYF.

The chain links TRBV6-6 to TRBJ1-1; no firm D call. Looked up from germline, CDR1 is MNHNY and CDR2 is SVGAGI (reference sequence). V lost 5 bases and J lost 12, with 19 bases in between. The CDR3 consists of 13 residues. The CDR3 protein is CASSHDGQRESFF. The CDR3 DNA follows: TGTGCCAGCAGTCACGATGGGCAGAGAGAGTCTTTCTTT.

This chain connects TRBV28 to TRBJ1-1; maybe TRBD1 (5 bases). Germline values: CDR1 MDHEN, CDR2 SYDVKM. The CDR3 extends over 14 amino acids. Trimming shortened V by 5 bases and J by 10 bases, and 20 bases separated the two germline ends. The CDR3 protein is CASSQPPNRSGAFF. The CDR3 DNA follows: TGTGCCAGCAGTCAACCCCCGAACAGGTCCGGAGCTTTCTTT.

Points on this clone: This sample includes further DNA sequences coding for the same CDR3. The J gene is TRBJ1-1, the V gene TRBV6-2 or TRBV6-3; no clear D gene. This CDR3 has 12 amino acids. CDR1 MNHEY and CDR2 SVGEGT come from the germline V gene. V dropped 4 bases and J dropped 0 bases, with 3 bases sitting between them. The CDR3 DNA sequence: TGTGCCAGCAGTTCAGTGAACACTGAAGCTTTCTTT. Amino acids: CASSSVNTEAFF.

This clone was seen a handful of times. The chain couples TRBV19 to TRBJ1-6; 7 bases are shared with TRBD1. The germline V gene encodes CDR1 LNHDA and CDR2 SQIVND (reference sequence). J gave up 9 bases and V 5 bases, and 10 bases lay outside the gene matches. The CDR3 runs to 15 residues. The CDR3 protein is CASSSRTGVGSPLHF. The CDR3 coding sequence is TGTGCCAGTAGTTCCCGAACAGGGGTGGGTTCACCCCTCCACTTT.

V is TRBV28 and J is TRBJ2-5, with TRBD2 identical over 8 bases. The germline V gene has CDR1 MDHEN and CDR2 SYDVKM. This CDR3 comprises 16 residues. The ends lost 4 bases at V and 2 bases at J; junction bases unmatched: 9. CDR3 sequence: CASSSRAGGLQETQYF. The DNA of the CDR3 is TGTGCCAGCAGTTCTCGGGCGGGAGGACTTCAAGAGACCCAGTACTTC.

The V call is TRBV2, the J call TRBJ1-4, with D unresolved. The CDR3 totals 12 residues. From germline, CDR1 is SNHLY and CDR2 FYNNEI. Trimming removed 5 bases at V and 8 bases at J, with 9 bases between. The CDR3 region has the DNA TGTGCCAGCAGTCGAGAGCAGGAAAAACTGTTTTTT. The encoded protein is CASSREQEKLFF.

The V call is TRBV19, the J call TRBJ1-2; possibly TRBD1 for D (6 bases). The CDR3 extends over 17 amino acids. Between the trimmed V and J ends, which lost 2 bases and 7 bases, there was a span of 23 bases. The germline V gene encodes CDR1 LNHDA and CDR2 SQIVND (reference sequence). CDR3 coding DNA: TGTGCCAGTAGTATATTTGGCACAGGGCCTTCCTCGGGTGGCTACACCTTC. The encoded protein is CASSIFGTGPSSGGYTF.

The CDR3 sequence: CASSLADRLSLHF. The CDR3 region has the DNA TGCGCCAGCAGCTTGGCGGACAGACTCTCCCTCCACTTT. V usage is TRBV5-1 and J usage is TRBJ1-6; perhaps TRBD1 as D (6 bases). V dropped 0 bases and J dropped 14 bases, with 12 bases sitting between them. The germline CDR1 and CDR2 sequences are SGHRS and YFSETQ. CDR3 length: 13 amino acids.

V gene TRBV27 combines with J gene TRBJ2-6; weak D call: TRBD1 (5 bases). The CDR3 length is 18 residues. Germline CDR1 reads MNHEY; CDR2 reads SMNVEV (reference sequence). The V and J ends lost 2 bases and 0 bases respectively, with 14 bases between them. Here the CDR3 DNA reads TGTGCCAGCAGTTTAATCCCTAGGGGAAACTCTGGGGCCAACGTCCTGACTTTC. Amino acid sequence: CASSLIPRGNSGANVLTF.

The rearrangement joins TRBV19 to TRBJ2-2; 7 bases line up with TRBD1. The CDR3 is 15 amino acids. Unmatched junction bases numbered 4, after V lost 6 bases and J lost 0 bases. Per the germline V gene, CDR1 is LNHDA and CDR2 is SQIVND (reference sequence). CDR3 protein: CASSTGTANTGELFF. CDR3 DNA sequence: TGTGCCAGTAGCACCGGGACAGCGAACACCGGGGAGCTGTTTTTT.

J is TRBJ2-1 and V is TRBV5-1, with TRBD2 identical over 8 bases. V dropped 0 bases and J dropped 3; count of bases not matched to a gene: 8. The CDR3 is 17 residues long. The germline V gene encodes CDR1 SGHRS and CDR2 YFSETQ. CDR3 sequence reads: CASSLGRGDRRYNEQFF. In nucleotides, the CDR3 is TGCGCCAGCAGCTTGGGGCGGGGGGACCGCCGCTACAATGAGCAGTTCTTC.

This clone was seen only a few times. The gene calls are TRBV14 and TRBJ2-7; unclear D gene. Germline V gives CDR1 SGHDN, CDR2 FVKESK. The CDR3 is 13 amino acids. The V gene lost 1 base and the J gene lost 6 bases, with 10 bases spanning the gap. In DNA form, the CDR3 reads TGTGCCAGCAGCCAAGCGGGCCGAGGCGAGCAGTACTTC. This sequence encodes CASSQAGRGEQYF.

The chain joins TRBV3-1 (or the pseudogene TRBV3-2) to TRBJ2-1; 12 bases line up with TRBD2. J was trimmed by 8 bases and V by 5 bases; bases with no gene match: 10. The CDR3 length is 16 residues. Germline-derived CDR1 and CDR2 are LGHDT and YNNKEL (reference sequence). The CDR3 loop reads CASSLPTSGRSYEQFF. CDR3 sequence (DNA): TGTGCCAGCAGCTTACCGACTAGCGGGAGATCCTATGAGCAGTTCTTC.